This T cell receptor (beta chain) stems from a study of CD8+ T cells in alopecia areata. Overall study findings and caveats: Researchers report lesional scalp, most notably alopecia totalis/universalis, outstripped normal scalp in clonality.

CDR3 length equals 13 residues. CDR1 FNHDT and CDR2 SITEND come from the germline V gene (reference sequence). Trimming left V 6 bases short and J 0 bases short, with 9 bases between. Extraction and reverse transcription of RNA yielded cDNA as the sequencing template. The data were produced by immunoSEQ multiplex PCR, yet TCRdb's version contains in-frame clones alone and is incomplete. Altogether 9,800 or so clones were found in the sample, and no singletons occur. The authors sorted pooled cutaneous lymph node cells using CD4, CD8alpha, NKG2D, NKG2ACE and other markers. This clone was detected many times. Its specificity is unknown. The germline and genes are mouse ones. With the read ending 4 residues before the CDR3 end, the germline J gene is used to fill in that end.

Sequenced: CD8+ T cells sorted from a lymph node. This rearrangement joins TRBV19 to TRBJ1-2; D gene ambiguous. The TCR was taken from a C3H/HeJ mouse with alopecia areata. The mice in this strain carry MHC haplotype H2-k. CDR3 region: CASTTLANSDYTF. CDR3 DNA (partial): TGTGCCAGCACCACTCTCGCAAACTCC.